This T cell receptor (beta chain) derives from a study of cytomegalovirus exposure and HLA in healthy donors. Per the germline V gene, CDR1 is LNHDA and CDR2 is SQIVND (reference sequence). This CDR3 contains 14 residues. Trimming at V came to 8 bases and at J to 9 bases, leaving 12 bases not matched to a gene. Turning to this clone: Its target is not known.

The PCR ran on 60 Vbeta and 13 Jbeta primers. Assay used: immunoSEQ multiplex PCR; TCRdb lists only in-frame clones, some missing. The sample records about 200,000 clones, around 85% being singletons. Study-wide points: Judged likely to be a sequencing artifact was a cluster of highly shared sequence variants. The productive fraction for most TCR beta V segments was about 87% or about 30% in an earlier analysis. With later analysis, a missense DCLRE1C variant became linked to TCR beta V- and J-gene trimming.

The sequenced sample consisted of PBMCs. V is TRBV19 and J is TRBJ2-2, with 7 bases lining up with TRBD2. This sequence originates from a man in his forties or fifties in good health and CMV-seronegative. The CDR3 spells CASLGWGGVRELFF. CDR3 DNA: TGTGCCAGTCTGGGTTGGGGGGGAGTAAGGGAGCTGTTTTTT.